This T cell receptor (beta chain) was recorded in a study of read filtering for tumor transcriptome and immune sequencing. On the study more broadly: TCR-mapped reads were about 4 to 11 million with IR-seq versus roughly 80 to 1,300 with RNA-seq. Study-level results: The CD138-negative fraction was mixed bone marrow immune cells, not pure T cells. Compared with RNA-seq, IR-seq gave much higher clonotype depth and reliability.

This clonotype was counted many times. Its antigen is as yet unknown. Molecular barcoded adaptors covering alpha/delta and beta/gamma chains were used on 400 ng RNA. TCRdb re-called the reads through MiXCR, storing one row per CDR3 protein. The table has about 57,000 distinct CDR3 sequences, 20% to 25% seen once. Losses at the gene ends were 1 base for V and 6 bases for J; bases not matched to a gene: 2. Germline V lookup: CDR1 LGHNA, CDR2 YNFKEQ. This CDR3 region has 16 residues. The clonotype was recovered from a donor at least 40 years old with multiple myeloma. The source material was a population of CD138-negative cells sorted from bone marrow. This chain connects TRBV4-2 to TRBJ2-2; 13 bases are shared with TRBD2. CDR3 bases: TGTGCCAGCAGCCAAGGAGGACTAGCGGGAGCCGGGGAGCTGTTTTTT. It yields the protein CASSQGGLAGAGELFF.